The 2 T cell receptor beta chains reported below all come from one sample, sequenced in a study of blood T cell repertoires in COVID-19. The data were produced by immunoSEQ multiplex PCR, yet TCRdb's version contains in-frame clones alone and is incomplete. The repertoire includes about 670,000 clones, around 89% of them detected once, and roughly 0.25% sits in the top ten. The sequencing sample was made of peripheral blood. The origin of the receptors is a woman between 18 and 29 years old with acute or convalescent COVID-19.

This chain connects TRBV4-3 to TRBJ1-2; 7 nucleotides line up with TRBD1. Germline lookup yields CDR1 LGHNA and CDR2 YSLEER. The CDR3 sequence is 15 residues long. V trimming: 4 bases; J trimming: 4 bases; junction bases outside the gene matches: 9. The CDR3 region is CASSPVTGTSYGYTF. The CDR3, as DNA: TGCGCCAGCAGCCCGGTGACAGGGACGAGCTATGGCTACACCTTC.

V gene TRBV5-1 combines with J gene TRBJ2-5, with unresolved D. Trimming removed 2 bases at V and 0 bases at J, with 5 bases between. Germline values: CDR1 SGHRS, CDR2 YFSETQ. The CDR3 totals 13 residues. This CDR3 is CASSFAYQETQYF. Written as DNA, the CDR3 is TGCGCCAGCAGCTTTGCGTACCAAGAGACCCAGTACTTC.